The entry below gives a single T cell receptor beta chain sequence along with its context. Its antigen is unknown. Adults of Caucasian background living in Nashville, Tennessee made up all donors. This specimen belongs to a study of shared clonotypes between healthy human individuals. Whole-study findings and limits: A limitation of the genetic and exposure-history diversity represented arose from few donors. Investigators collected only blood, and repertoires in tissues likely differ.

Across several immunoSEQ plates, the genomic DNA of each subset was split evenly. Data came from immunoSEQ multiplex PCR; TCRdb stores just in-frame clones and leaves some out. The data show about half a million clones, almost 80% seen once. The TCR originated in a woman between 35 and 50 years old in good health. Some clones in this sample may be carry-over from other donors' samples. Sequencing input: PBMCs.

The CDR3 loop reads CASSPRPEGGEPQHF. The CDR3 nucleotides are TGTGCCAGCTCACCACGTCCCGAAGGGGGCGAGCCCCAGCATTTT. The rearrangement links TRBV18 to TRBJ1-5; 7 bases agree with TRBD1. Germline trimming cut 1 base from V and 8 bases from J; bases unmatched to any gene: 8. The CDR3 has 15 residues. Per the germline V gene, CDR1 is KGHSH and CDR2 is LQKENI.